The 9 T cell receptor beta chains below come from one sample, sequenced in a study of blood T cell repertoires in COVID-19. TCRdb keeps only in-frame clones here, not all; method: immunoSEQ multiplex PCR. The table records about 320,000 clones, about 89% of them present only once. The source material was PBMCs or T cells enriched from blood (not recorded which). These receptors came from a man between 60 and 75 years old who had recovered from COVID-19.

This chain joins TRBV24-1 and TRBJ2-2, with D tentatively TRBD2 (6 bases). CDR3 length equals 13 residues. Germline assignment: CDR1 KGHDR and CDR2 SFDVKD. V lost 3 bases and J 6 bases, leaving 7 bases between the germline ends. DNA for the CDR3: TGTGCCACCAGTGATGAGCGGGCCGGGGAGCTGTTTTTT. The encoded protein is CATSDERAGELFF.

On this clone itself: Other DNA sequences in the sample encode the same CDR3. The chain is built from TRBV7-9 and TRBJ2-5, with 9 nucleotides matching TRBD1. The CDR3 totals 13 residues. V dropped 5 bases and J dropped 5; count of bases not matched to a gene: 3. Germline CDR1 and CDR2: SEHNR and FQNEAQ (reference sequence). The CDR3 nucleotides are TGTGCCAGCAGCCGTGGACAGGGGGAGACCCAGTACTTC. Translating gives CASSRGQGETQYF.

This sequence joins TRBV2 and TRBJ1-1, with 7 bases matching TRBD1. The CDR3 consists of 16 residues. Germline trimming cut 3 bases from V and 4 bases from J; bases unmatched to any gene: 11. Germline-derived CDR1 and CDR2 are SNHLY and FYNNEI. The CDR3 sequence is CASSDGTVRGVTEAFF. CDR3 DNA: TGTGCCAGCAGTGACGGGACAGTCAGAGGAGTCACTGAAGCTTTCTTT. Looking up the rest from reference TRBV2 and TRBJ1-1 gives the full variable domain: EPEVTQTPSHQVTQMGQEVILRCVPISNHLYFYWYRQILGQKVEFLVSFYNNEISEKSEIFDDQFSVERPDGSNFTLKIRSTKLEDSAMYFCASSDGTVRGVTEAFFGQGTRLTVV.

This clone was seen only once. The V gene is TRBV13, the J gene TRBJ2-3, with 7 bases identical to TRBD2. The V and J ends lost 2 bases and 5 bases, in that order; junction bases with no gene match: 28. The CDR3 spans 22 residues. CDR1 and CDR2 from the germline V gene are PRHDT and FYEKMQ (reference sequence). Written as DNA, the CDR3 is TGTGCCAGCAGCTTATTATCGGTGGCTAGCGGCTCTCAACATTCTGGTAGAGATACGCAGTATTTT. Translated: CASSLLSVASGSQHSGRDTQYF. Looking up the rest from reference TRBV13 and TRBJ2-3 gives the full variable domain: AAGVIQSPRHLIKEKRETATLKCYPIPRHDTVYWYQQGPGQDPQFLISFYEKMQSDKGSIPDRFSAQQFSDYHSELNMSSLELGDSALYFCASSLLSVASGSQHSGRDTQYFGPGTRLTVL.

The chain has TRBV5-1 and TRBJ2-6; 8 bases agree with TRBD1. Germline trimming cut 0 bases from V and 2 bases from J; bases unmatched to any gene: 1. The length of the CDR3 is 16 residues. Germline CDR1 reads SGHRS; CDR2 reads YFSETQ. The CDR3 loop reads CASSLVTGAGANVLTF. The CDR3, as DNA: TGCGCCAGCAGCTTGGTGACAGGGGCTGGGGCCAACGTCCTGACTTTC. Supplemented by reference TRBV5-1 and TRBJ2-6, the full variable domain reads KAGVTQTPRYLIKTRGQQVTLSCSPISGHRSVSWYQQTPGQGLQFLFEYFSETQRNKGNFPGRFSGRQFSNSRSEMNVSTLELGDSALYLCASSLVTGAGANVLTFGAGSRLTVL.

V is TRBV24-1 and J is TRBJ2-7; 7 nucleotides align to TRBD1. This CDR3 spans 13 amino acids. Trimming cost V 10 bases and J 1 base; bases outside gene matches: 6. CDR1 and CDR2 from the germline V gene are KGHDR and SFDVKD. The DNA of the CDR3 is TGTGCCACTGAAGACAGGGTGTCCTACGAGCAGTACTTC. Translated: CATEDRVSYEQYF.

This clone was seen a handful of times. The rearrangement links TRBV10-1 to TRBJ1-3; 8 nucleotides agree with TRBD1. V trimming: 2 bases; J trimming: 0 bases; junction bases outside the gene matches: 9. The CDR3 extends over 18 amino acids. Germline V gives CDR1 WNHNN, CDR2 SYGVQD (reference sequence). The CDR3 region has the DNA TGCGCCAGCAGTGAGCCTTATCACAGGGGGTCCTCTGGAAACACCATATATTTT. Translated, it gives CASSEPYHRGSSGNTIYF.

The chain uses TRBV24-1 and TRBJ1-2, with 7 bases fitting TRBD1. Trimming took 4 bases from V and 8 from J; bases not matched to a gene: 9. CDR1 KGHDR and CDR2 SFDVKD come from the germline V gene. The CDR3 sequence is 14 residues long. The CDR3 DNA reads TGTGCCACCAGTGAGGGAGGCAGGGGGAGCGGCTACACCTTC. It yields the protein CATSEGGRGSGYTF.

The DNA for the CDR3 is TGTGCCAGCTCATCCGACAGGACACTAGCGGTCGAGCAGTACTTC. The encoded protein is CASSSDRTLAVEQYF. The rearrangement links TRBV18 to TRBJ2-7; TRBD2 aligns across 8 bases. The CDR3 contains 15 residues. CDR1 is KGHSH and CDR2 is LQKENI in the germline V gene. Losses at the gene ends were 5 bases for V and 6 bases for J; bases not matched to a gene: 12. Full variable domain (missing parts from reference TRBV18 and TRBJ2-7): NAGVMQNPRHLVRRRGQEARLRCSPMKGHSHVYWYRQLPEEGLKFMVYLQKENIIDESGMPKERFSAEFPKEGPSILRIQQVVRGDSAAYFCASSSDRTLAVEQYFGPGTRLTVT.